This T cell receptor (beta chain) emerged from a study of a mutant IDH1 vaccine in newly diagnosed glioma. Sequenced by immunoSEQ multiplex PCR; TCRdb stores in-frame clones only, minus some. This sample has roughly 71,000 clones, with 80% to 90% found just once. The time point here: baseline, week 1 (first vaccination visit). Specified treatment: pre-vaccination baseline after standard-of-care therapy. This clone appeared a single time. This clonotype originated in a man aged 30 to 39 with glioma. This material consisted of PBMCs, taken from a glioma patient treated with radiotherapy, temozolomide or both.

In nucleotides, the CDR3 is TGTGCCAGCAGCGTAGACAGAACTAATTCACCCCTCCACTTT. It codes for CASSVDRTNSPLHF. The genes are TRBV9 and TRBJ1-6; D call uncertain. This CDR3 region has 14 residues. Germline V gene data show CDR1 as SGDLS and CDR2 as YYNGEE. Between the trimmed V and J ends, which lost 0 bases and 6 bases, there was a span of 7 bases.